Listed below are T cell receptor beta chains from one sample, sequenced in a study of glioma-infiltrating T cells after dendritic cell vaccination. TCRdb's table, derived via immunoSEQ multiplex PCR, lists solely in-frame clones and lacks some. In the table there are roughly 47,000 clones, 65% to 90% of which are singletons. The sequencing here drew on blood, taken before dendritic cell vaccination. The receptors come from a human donor with glioblastoma. CDR3s include the opening cysteine and the closing phenylalanine or tryptophan. Fields, in order: V gene, J gene, clone size, D gene, CDR3 DNA, CDR3 protein. A D gene is named only where the DNA matches it firmly. Not all rows give a size; the values are once, few, many and, for expanded clones, a class.

TRBV9	TRBJ2-2	-	TRBD2	TGTGCCAGCAGCGTAGTGGCGGGGGCCGGGGAGCTGTTTTTT	CASSVVAGAGELFF
TRBV12-5	TRBJ1-1	-	TRBD1	TGTGCTAGTGGCCCGACGGGACAGTCGAACACTGAAGCTTTCTTT	CASGPTGQSNTEAFF
TRBV11-2	TRBJ2-3	few	-	TGTGCCAGCACCATAAGAGGGGGTCCTAGCACAGATACGCAGTATTTT	CASTIRGGPSTDTQYF
TRBV5-1	TRBJ1-2	-	-	TGCGCCAGCAGCTTGGGGGCCCCAATTGATGGCTACACCTTC	CASSLGAPIDGYTF
TRBV7-2	TRBJ1-3	-	TRBD1	TGTGCCAGCAGCCGACAGGGTCCCCACTCTGGAAACACCATATATTTT	CASSRQGPHSGNTIYF
TRBV19	TRBJ1-4	once	TRBD1	TGTGCCAGTAGCCTGGGACAGGGTAATGAAAAACTGTTTTTT	CASSLGQGNEKLFF
TRBV18	TRBJ1-4	-	-	TGTGCCAGCTCACCGCTAAGCAATGAAAAACTGTTTTTT	CASSPLSNEKLFF
TRBV7-2	TRBJ1-6	once	TRBD1	TGTGCCAGCAGCTTGTTCGGACAGGGGAATTCACCCCTCCACTTT	CASSLFGQGNSPLHF
TRBV11-2	TRBJ1-4	-	TRBD1	TGTGCCAGCAGCCCCAGGACAGGAAATAATGAAAAACTGTTTTTT	CASSPRTGNNEKLFF
TRBV7-9	TRBJ2-7	-	TRBD1	TGTGCCAGCAGCACCCCCCGGGACAGGGGGCGCGCCGAGCAGTACTTC	CASSTPRDRGRAEQYF